The 28 T cell receptor beta chains reported below all come from one sample, sequenced in a study of shared clonotypes between healthy human individuals. Profiled with immunoSEQ multiplex PCR; TCRdb holds only in-frame clones, not every one. The sample contains 780,000 or so clones, 55% to 75% of which appear only once. The specimen sequenced was memory CD4+ T cells sorted from blood. Indicated subset: CD45RA-negative fraction. These receptors were collected from a woman aged 25 to 39 in good health.

This clone showed up just a few times. This rearrangement joins TRBV4-2 to TRBJ2-7; 9 nucleotides match TRBD2. Germline V gene lookup returns CDR1 LGHNA and CDR2 YNFKEQ. J gave up 2 bases and V 4 bases, and 9 bases lay outside the gene matches. The CDR3 length is 16 residues. The CDR3, as DNA: TGTGCCAGCAGCCTGGGGAGCCTAGCGGGAACCTACGAGCAGTACTTC. Amino acid sequence: CASSLGSLAGTYEQYF.

The V gene is TRBV5-4, the J gene TRBJ2-1, with D maybe TRBD2 (5 bases). Looked up from germline, CDR1 is SGHNT and CDR2 is YYREEE (reference sequence). Trimming shortened V by 4 bases and J by 0 bases, and 11 bases separated the two germline ends. The CDR3 loop spans 15 amino acids. In DNA form, the CDR3 reads TGTGCCAGCAGCCCAGGACTGAGCTCCTACAATGAGCAGTTCTTC. Translation gives CASSPGLSSYNEQFF.

This clone has a single count. The genes are TRBV6-6 and TRBJ1-1, with 7 nucleotides matching TRBD1. Germline loops: CDR1 MNHNY, CDR2 SVGAGI (reference sequence). The CDR3 spans 14 residues. With 6 bases clipped from V and 1 base from J, the junction kept 5 bases outside the gene matches. CDR3 sequence (DNA): TGTGCCAGCAGACGTCGACAGGGGAACACTGAAGCTTTCTTT. Its protein product is CASRRRQGNTEAFF.

This chain uses TRBV27 with TRBJ2-7, with TRBD1 matching over 7 bases. The CDR3 consists of 15 residues. Germline V lookup: CDR1 MNHEY, CDR2 SMNVEV (reference sequence). With V trimmed by 5 bases and J by 3 bases, 10 bases remained unmatched. DNA for the CDR3: TGTGCCAGCAGTCCCTATTCTACAGGGGTCTACGAGCAGTACTTC. Protein product: CASSPYSTGVYEQYF.

The V and J genes are TRBV6-6 and TRBJ2-5, with 10 bases that match TRBD2. Germline V lookup: CDR1 MNHNY, CDR2 SVGAGI (reference sequence). The CDR3 length is 16 residues. J was trimmed by 7 bases and V by 2 bases; bases with no gene match: 10. As DNA, the CDR3 is TGTGCCAGCAGTTACCCAACTAGCGGGACCTCGGGGACCCAGTACTTC. This translates into CASSYPTSGTSGTQYF.

This clone was counted only a few times. The genes are TRBV29-1 and TRBJ2-1; D gene ambiguous. Looked up from germline, CDR1 is SQVTM and CDR2 is ANQGSEA. V lost 2 bases to trimming and J lost 5 bases, with 16 bases between them. CDR3 length: 15 residues. CDR3 in DNA: TGCAGCGTTGAATTTGGAAGTCGACCCGACAATGAGCAGTTCTTC. It yields the protein CSVEFGSRPDNEQFF.

This chain's CDR3 is CASSQVLRGGDTEAFF. DNA for the CDR3: TGCGCCAGCAGCCAAGTGCTGAGGGGAGGGGACACTGAAGCTTTCTTT. The chain couples TRBV4-1 to TRBJ1-1; TRBD1 is a possible D gene (5 bases). Germline assignment: CDR1 MGHRA and CDR2 YSYEKL. The V end lost 1 base, the J end lost 3 bases, and 15 bases lay between the germline ends. This CDR3 has 16 amino acids.

This clone was detected many times. V and J are TRBV30 and TRBJ2-7, with D perhaps assigned TRBD1 or TRBD2 (5 bases each). V lost 0 bases to trimming and J lost 6 bases, with 15 bases between them. Germline V gene sequence: CDR1 GTSNPN, CDR2 SVGIG (reference sequence). The CDR3 spans 14 residues. CDR3: CAWSVNGDGGEQYF. As DNA, the CDR3 is TGTGCCTGGAGTGTAAATGGGGATGGGGGCGAGCAGTACTTC.

J is TRBJ2-6 and V is TRBV5-1; tentative D call: TRBD1 (6 bases). The CDR3 runs 15 residues. Germline V lookup: CDR1 SGHRS, CDR2 YFSETQ. V was clipped by 7 bases and J by 0 bases, with 11 bases between them. CDR3 in DNA: TGCGCCAGCGGGTTACAGGGCTCTGGGGCCAACGTCCTGACTTTC. Protein sequence: CASGLQGSGANVLTF.

The chain uses TRBV27 and TRBJ2-3; D uncertain. The V end lost 4 bases, the J end lost 1 base, and 9 bases lay between the germline ends. Germline loops: CDR1 MNHEY, CDR2 SMNVEV (reference sequence). CDR3 size: 14 residues. CDR3 region: CASSYIIGTDTQYF. For the CDR3, the DNA is TGTGCCAGCAGTTATATAATTGGCACAGATACGCAGTATTTT.

The genes are TRBV7-6 and TRBJ2-3; 14 positions match TRBD2. This CDR3 region has 17 residues. After removal of 7 bases from V and 6 bases from J, the junction contained 12 bases not matched to a gene. Germline values: CDR1 SGHVS, CDR2 FNYEAQ. The CDR3 nucleotides are TGTGCCAGCACCCCGGGACTAGCGGGAGTGGGCAGCGATACGCAGTATTTT. Encoded protein: CASTPGLAGVGSDTQYF.

This chain links TRBV29-1 with TRBJ1-1, with no clear D. From germline, CDR1 is SQVTM and CDR2 ANQGSEA. Deletions cut 5 bases from V and 1 base from J, with 8 bases between. This CDR3 is 12 amino acids long. CDR3 in DNA: TGCAGCGTTTGCGTTCCGAACACTGAAGCTTTCTTT. Amino acid sequence: CSVCVPNTEAFF.

This chain joins TRBV7-9 and TRBJ2-5; D may match TRBD1 or TRBD2 (5 bases each). The length of the CDR3 is 14 residues. Germline loops: CDR1 SEHNR, CDR2 FQNEAQ (reference sequence). V gave up 1 base and J gave up 5 bases, with 11 bases separating them. The CDR3 is CASSLGGAGETQYF. The CDR3 DNA is TGTGCCAGCAGCTTAGGAGGGGCTGGGGAGACCCAGTACTTC. The whole variable domain, remainder taken from reference TRBV7-9 and TRBJ2-5, is DTGVSQNPRHKITKRGQNVTFRCDPISEHNRLYWYRQTLGQGPEFLTYFQNEAQLEKSRLLSDRFSAERPKGSFSTLEIQRTEQGDSAMYLCASSLGGAGETQYFGPGTRLLVL.

This clone was detected a few times. This CDR3 is also generated by other DNA sequences in the sample. This chain joins TRBV27 and TRBJ2-1; tentative D call: TRBD2 (6 bases). Trimming removed 0 bases at V and 3 bases at J, with 9 bases between. CDR1 is MNHEY and CDR2 is SMNVEV in the germline V gene (reference sequence). CDR3 length: 15 residues. Here the CDR3 reads CASSLSSGYYNEQFF. CDR3 sequence (DNA): TGTGCCAGCAGTTTATCTAGCGGATACTACAATGAGCAGTTCTTC.

This sequence joins TRBV5-1 and TRBJ1-2, with TRBD1 matching over 9 bases. J gave up 3 bases and V 4 bases, and 13 bases lay outside the gene matches. The CDR3 covers 17 residues. Germline lookup yields CDR1 SGHRS and CDR2 YFSETQ. The CDR3 loop reads CASSQGTGIWGDYGYTF. In DNA, the CDR3 is TGCGCCAGCAGCCAAGGGACAGGGATTTGGGGCGACTATGGCTACACCTTC.

The CDR3 region has the DNA TGTGCCAGCAGCTTAGGGGCAGGGGTCTCCCACACTGAAGCTTTCTTT. Amino acids: CASSLGAGVSHTEAFF. V is TRBV7-6 and J is TRBJ1-1; D perhaps matches TRBD1 (6 bases). Trimming took off 1 base at V and 3 bases at J, with 15 bases between the two ends. The germline gives CDR1 SGHVS, CDR2 FNYEAQ. The CDR3 consists of 16 residues.

Only one count was recorded for this clone. The V call is TRBV5-4, the J call TRBJ2-5; D may be TRBD1 or TRBD2 (5 bases each). V was shortened by 4 bases and J by 11 bases, with 12 bases between the two germline ends. Germline lookup yields CDR1 SGHNT and CDR2 YYREEE (reference sequence). The CDR3 extends over 11 amino acids. CDR3 nucleotide sequence: TGTGCCAGCAGCGCGGAAGGGGAGCAGTACTTC. Residues: CASSAEGEQYF.

The count of this clone is one. The chain combines TRBV7-9 with TRBJ2-1; D call uncertain. CDR3 length equals 12 residues. Germline loops: CDR1 SEHNR, CDR2 FQNEAQ (reference sequence). Trimming pared 6 bases from V and 4 bases from J, leaving 7 bases between. CDR3 protein: CASSPTYNEQFF. CDR3 coding DNA: TGTGCCAGCAGTCCGACTTACAATGAGCAGTTCTTC.

This rearrangement joins TRBV29-1 to TRBJ2-7; 13 bases map to TRBD2. Trimming cost V 5 bases and J 3 bases; bases outside gene matches: 4. Germline loops: CDR1 SQVTM, CDR2 ANQGSEA. There are 14 residues in the CDR3. The CDR3 nucleotides read TGCAGCGTTAAAGGACTAGCGGGGGACTACGAGCAGTACTTC. Translating it yields CSVKGLAGDYEQYF.

The chain recombines TRBV20-1 with TRBJ1-1; no clear D gene. Germline V gives CDR1 DFQATT, CDR2 SNEGSKA (reference sequence). V lost 6 bases to trimming and J lost 1 base, with 3 bases between them. This CDR3 is 10 amino acids long. The CDR3 DNA sequence: TGCAGTGCCGAGAACACTGAAGCTTTCTTT. Its protein product is CSAENTEAFF.

About this clone itself: Additional DNA sequences in this sample encode the identical CDR3. The chain has TRBV10-3 and TRBJ1-5; D remains ambiguous. The CDR3 is 13 amino acids. The V gene lost 5 bases and the J gene lost 3 bases, with 8 bases spanning the gap. Germline V gene sequence: CDR1 ENHRY, CDR2 SYGVKD. The CDR3 region is CAISPGHNQPQHF. The CDR3 DNA reads TGTGCCATCAGTCCGGGCCACAATCAGCCCCAGCATTTT.

V gene TRBV25-1 combines with J gene TRBJ1-2, with D maybe TRBD1 (6 bases). The V end was cut by 2 bases, the J end by 4 bases, with 14 bases between. The V gene's germline CDR1 is MGHDK and CDR2 SYGVNS. This CDR3 is 15 amino acids long. CDR3 region: CASSEKAGRGYGYTF. Written as DNA, the CDR3 is TGTGCCAGCAGTGAAAAGGCAGGCAGGGGCTATGGCTACACCTTC.

Concerning this clone: A much larger clonotype is one base distant, so this may be a read error. Additional DNA sequences in this sample encode the identical CDR3. The chain is built from TRBV2 and TRBJ1-5; D remains ambiguous. The V gene lost 6 bases and the J gene lost 4 bases, with 7 bases spanning the gap. CDR1 is SNHLY and CDR2 is FYNNEI in the germline V gene. There are 12 residues in the CDR3. The chain's CDR3 is CASSLGNQPQHF. CDR3 in DNA: TGTGCCAGCAGCTTAGGGAATCAGCCCCAGCATTTT.

The V gene is TRBV18, the J gene TRBJ2-5, with D perhaps TRBD1 (6 bases). Germline CDR1 reads KGHSH; CDR2 reads LQKENI. This CDR3 is built from 14 residues. V lost 3 bases to trimming and J lost 1 base, with 9 bases between them. CDR3 sequence reads: CASSPRQAQETQYF. The CDR3 bases are TGTGCCAGCTCACCCCGACAGGCCCAAGAGACCCAGTACTTC. The complete variable domain, with remaining parts taken from reference TRBV18 and TRBJ2-5, reads NAGVMQNPRHLVRRRGQEARLRCSPMKGHSHVYWYRQLPEEGLKFMVYLQKENIIDESGMPKERFSAEFPKEGPSILRIQQVVRGDSAAYFCASSPRQAQETQYFGPGTRLLVL.

The chain employs TRBV5-6 and TRBJ1-5; D is unclear. There are 14 residues in the CDR3. Trimming removed 4 bases from V and 7 bases from J, with 15 bases in between. CDR1 and CDR2 (germline): SGHDT, YYEEEE. In DNA form, the CDR3 reads TGTGCCAGCAGCCTTGGGCCAGGTTACCAGCCCCAGCATTTT. Translated, it gives CASSLGPGYQPQHF.

The rearrangement links TRBV19 to TRBJ2-1; D remains ambiguous. This CDR3 contains 13 residues. Germline CDR1 and CDR2: LNHDA and SQIVND (reference sequence). V shed 5 bases and J shed 8 bases, with 13 bases lying between them. DNA for the CDR3: TGTGCCAGTAGTTCCACGTACAGCTATGAGCAGTTCTTC. Translated, it gives CASSSTYSYEQFF.

V and J are TRBV18 and TRBJ2-3; 13 bases agree with TRBD2. Trimming cost V 4 bases and J 4 bases; bases outside gene matches: 5. This CDR3 contains 16 residues. Looked up from germline, CDR1 is KGHSH and CDR2 is LQKENI. The CDR3 sequence: CASSLTSGRPPDTQYF. The DNA for the CDR3 is TGTGCCAGCTCACTGACTAGCGGGAGGCCGCCAGATACGCAGTATTTT.

In this sample, this clone turned up a few times. This chain joins TRBV6-5 and TRBJ1-5; D may be TRBD1 (5 bases). V lost 4 bases, J lost 2 bases, and 15 bases lay in between. Germline V gene data show CDR1 as MNHEY and CDR2 as SVGAGI. The CDR3 sequence is 16 residues long. The CDR3 DNA is TGTGCCAGCAGTTCCCTCATCCGGGGACGCAATCAGCCCCAGCATTTT. This codes for CASSSLIRGRNQPQHF.